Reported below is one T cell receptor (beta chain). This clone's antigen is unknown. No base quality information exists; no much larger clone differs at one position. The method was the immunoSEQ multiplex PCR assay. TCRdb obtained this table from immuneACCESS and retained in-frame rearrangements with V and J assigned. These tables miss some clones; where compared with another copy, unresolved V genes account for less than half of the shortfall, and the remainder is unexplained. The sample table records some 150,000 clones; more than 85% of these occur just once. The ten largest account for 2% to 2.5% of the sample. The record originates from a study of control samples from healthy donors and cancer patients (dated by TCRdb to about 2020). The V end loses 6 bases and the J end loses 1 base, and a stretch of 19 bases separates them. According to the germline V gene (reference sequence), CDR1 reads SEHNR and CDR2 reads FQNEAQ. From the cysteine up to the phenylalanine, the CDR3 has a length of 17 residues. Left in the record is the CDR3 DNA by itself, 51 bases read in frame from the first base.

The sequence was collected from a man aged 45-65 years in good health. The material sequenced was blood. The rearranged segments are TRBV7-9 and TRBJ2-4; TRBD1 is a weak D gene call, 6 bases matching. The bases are TGTGCCAGCAGTTCCCCCCCTACAGGGTCGGCCAAAAACATTCAGTACTTC. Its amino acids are CASSSPPTGSAKNIQYF.